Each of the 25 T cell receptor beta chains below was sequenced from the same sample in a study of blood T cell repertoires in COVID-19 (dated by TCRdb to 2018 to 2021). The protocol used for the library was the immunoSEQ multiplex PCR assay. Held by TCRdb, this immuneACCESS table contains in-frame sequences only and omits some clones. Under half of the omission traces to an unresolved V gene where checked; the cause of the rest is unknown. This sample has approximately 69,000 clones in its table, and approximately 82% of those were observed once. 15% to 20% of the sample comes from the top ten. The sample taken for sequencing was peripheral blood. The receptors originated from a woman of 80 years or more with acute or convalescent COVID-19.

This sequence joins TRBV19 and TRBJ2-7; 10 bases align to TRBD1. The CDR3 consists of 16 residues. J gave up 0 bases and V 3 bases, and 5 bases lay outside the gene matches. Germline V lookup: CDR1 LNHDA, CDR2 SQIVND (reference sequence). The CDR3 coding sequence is TGTGCCAGTAGTATCGGACAGGGGGAACCCTCCTACGAGCAGTACTTC. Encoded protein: CASSIGQGEPSYEQYF.

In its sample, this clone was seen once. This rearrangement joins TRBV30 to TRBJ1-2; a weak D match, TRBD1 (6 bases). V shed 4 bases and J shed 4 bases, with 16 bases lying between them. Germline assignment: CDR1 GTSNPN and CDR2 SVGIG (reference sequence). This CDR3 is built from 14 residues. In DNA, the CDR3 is TGTGCCTGGAAGTTCCCGGACAGATCCTATGGCTACACCTTC. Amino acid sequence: CAWKFPDRSYGYTF.

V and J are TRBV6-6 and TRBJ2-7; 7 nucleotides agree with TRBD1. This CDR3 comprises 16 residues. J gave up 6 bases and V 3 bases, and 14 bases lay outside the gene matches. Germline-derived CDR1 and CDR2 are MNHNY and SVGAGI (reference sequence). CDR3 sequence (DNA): TGTGCCAGCAGTTATTCCACAGGGGCCTGGCCGGTCGAGCAGTACTTC. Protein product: CASSYSTGAWPVEQYF.

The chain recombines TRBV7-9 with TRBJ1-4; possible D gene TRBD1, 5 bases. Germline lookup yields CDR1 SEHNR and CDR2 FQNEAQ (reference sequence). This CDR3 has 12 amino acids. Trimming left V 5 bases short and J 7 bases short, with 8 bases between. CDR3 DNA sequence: TGTGCCAGCAGCCCCGGGGGTGAAAAACTGTTTTTT. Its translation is CASSPGGEKLFF.

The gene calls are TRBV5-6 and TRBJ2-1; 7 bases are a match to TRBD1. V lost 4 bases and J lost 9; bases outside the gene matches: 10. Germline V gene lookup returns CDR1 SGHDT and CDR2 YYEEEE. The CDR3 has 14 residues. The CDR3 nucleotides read TGTGCCAGCAGCGGAGATACAGGGGCGAGTGAGCAGTTCTTC. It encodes CASSGDTGASEQFF.

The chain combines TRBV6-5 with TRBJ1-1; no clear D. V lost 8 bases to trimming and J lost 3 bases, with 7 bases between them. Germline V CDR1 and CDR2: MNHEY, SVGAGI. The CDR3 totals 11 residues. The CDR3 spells CASAGYTEAFF. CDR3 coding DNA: TGTGCCAGCGCGGGGTACACTGAAGCTTTCTTT.

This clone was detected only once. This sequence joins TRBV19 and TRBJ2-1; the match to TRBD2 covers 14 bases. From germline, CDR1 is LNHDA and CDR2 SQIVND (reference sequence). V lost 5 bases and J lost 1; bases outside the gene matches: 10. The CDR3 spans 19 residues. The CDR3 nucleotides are TGTGCCAGTAGTCCCGGACTAGCGGGGGGCCGGAGATCCTACAATGAGCAGTTCTTC. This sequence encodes CASSPGLAGGRRSYNEQFF. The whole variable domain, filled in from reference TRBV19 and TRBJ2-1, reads DGGITQSPKYLFRKEGQNVTLSCEQNLNHDAMYWYRQDPGQGLRLIYYSQIVNDFQKGDIAEGYSVSREKKESFPLTVTSAQKNPTAFYLCASSPGLAGGRRSYNEQFFGPGTRLTVL.

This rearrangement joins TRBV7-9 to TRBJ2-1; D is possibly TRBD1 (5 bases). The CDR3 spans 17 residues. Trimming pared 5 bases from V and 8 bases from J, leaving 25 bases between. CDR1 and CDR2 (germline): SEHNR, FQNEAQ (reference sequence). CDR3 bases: TGTGCCAGCAGCGCAAAGGGGCGGCAGGGAAGCTTGGATGAGCAGTTCTTC. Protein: CASSAKGRQGSLDEQFF.

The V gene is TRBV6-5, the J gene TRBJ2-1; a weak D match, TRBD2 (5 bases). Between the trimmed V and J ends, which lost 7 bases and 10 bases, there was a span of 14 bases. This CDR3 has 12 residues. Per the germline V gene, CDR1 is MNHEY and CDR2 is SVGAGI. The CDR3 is CASKSSSREQFF. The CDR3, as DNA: TGTGCCAGCAAATCATCTAGCCGGGAGCAGTTCTTC.

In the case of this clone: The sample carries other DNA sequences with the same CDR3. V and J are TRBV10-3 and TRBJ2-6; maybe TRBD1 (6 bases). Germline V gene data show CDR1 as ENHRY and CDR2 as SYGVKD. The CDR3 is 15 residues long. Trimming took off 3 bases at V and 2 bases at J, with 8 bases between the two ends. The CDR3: CAISEGQPGANVLTF. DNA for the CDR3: TGTGCCATCAGTGAAGGACAGCCTGGGGCCAACGTCCTGACTTTC.

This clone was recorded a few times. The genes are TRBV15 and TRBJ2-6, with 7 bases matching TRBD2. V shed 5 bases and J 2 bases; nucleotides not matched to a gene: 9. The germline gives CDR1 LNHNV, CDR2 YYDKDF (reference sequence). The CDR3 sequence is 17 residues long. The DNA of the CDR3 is TGTGCCACCAGCTACTGGGGAGGGGTAGCTGGGGCCAACGTCCTGACTTTC. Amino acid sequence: CATSYWGGVAGANVLTF.

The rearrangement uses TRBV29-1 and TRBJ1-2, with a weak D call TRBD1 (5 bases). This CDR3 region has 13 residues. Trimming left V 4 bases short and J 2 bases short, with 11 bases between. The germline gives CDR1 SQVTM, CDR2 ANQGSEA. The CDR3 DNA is TGCAGCGTTGCTTCGACAGTAAACTATGGCTACACCTTC. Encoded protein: CSVASTVNYGYTF.

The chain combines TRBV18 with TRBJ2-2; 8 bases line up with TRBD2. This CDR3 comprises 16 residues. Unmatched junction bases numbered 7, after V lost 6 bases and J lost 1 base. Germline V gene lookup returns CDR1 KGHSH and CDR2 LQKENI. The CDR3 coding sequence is TGTGCCAGCTCCCGGCGACGGGAGGGGAACACCGGGGAGCTGTTTTTT. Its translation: CASSRRREGNTGELFF. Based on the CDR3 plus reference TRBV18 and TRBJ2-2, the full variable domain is NAGVMQNPRHLVRRRGQEARLRCSPMKGHSHVYWYRQLPEEGLKFMVYLQKENIIDESGMPKERFSAEFPKEGPSILRIQQVVRGDSAAYFCASSRRREGNTGELFFGEGSRLTVL.

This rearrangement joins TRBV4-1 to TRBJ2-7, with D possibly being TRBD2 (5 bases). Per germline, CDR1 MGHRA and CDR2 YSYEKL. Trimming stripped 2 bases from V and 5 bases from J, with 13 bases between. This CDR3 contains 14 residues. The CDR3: CASSQIPGLHEQYF. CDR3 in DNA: TGCGCCAGCAGCCAAATTCCGGGGTTACACGAGCAGTACTTC.

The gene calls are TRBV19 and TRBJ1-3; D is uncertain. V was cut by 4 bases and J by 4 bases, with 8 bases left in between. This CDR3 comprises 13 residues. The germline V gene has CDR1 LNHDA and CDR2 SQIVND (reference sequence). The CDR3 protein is CASSSYSGNTIYF. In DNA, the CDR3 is TGTGCCAGTAGTAGTTATTCCGGAAACACCATATATTTT. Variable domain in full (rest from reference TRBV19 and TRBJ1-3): DGGITQSPKYLFRKEGQNVTLSCEQNLNHDAMYWYRQDPGQGLRLIYYSQIVNDFQKGDIAEGYSVSREKKESFPLTVTSAQKNPTAFYLCASSSYSGNTIYFGEGSWLTVV.

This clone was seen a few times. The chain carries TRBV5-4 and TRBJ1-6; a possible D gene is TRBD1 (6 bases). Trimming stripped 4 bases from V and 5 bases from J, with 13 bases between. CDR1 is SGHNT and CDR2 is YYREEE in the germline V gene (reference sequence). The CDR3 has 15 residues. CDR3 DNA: TGTGCCAGCAGCCCCAGGGGACGTGATAATTCACCCCTCCACTTT. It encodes CASSPRGRDNSPLHF.

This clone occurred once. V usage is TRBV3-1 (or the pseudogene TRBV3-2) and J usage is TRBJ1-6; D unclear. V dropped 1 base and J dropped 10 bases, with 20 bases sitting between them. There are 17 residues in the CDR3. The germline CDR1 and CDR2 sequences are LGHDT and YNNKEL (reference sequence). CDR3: CASSQAPPVFLRSPLHF. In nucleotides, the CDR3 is TGTGCCAGCAGCCAAGCGCCCCCGGTCTTCCTCCGGTCACCCCTCCACTTT.

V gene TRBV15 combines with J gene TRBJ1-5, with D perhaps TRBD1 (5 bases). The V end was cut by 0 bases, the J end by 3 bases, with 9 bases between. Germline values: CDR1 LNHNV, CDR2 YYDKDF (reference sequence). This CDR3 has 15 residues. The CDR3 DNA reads TGTGCCACCAGCAGAGATCCCAGGGCCAATCAGCCCCAGCATTTT. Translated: CATSRDPRANQPQHF.

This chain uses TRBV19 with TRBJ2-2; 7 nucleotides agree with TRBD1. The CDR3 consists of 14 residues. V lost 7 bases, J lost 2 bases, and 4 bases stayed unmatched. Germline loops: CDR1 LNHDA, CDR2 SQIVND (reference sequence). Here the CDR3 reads CASTDRPNTGELFF. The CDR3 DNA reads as TGTGCCAGTACGGACAGGCCCAACACCGGGGAGCTGTTTTTT.

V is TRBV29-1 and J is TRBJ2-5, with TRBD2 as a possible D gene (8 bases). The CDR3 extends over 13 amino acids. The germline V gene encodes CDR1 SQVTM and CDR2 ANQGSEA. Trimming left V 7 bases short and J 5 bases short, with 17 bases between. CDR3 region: CSAGLARGETQYF. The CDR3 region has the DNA TGCAGCGCAGGACTAGCCAGGGGGGAGACCCAGTACTTC.

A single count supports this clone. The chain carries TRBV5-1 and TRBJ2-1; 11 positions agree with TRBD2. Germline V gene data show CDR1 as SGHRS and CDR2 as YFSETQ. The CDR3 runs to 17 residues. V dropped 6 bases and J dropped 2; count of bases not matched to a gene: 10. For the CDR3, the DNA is TGCGCCAGCAAATCGGGGCTAGCGGGGGGCCCCTACAATGAGCAGTTCTTC. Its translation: CASKSGLAGGPYNEQFF.

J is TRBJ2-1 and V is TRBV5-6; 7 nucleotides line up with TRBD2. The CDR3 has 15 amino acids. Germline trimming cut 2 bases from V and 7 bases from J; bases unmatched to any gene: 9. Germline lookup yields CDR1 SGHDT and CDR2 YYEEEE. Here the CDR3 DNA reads TGTGCCAGCAGCTTATCTGGCGGGGAGGGGAATGAGCAGTTCTTC. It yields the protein CASSLSGGEGNEQFF.

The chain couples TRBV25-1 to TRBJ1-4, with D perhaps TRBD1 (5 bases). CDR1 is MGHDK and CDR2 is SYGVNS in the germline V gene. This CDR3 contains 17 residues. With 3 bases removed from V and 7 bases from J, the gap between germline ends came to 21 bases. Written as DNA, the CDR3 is TGTGCCAGCAGTGAGCCCCCGTTGGGGCTTAGGAGTGAAAAACTGTTTTTT. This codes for CASSEPPLGLRSEKLFF. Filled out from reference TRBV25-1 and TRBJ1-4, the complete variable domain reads EADIYQTPRYLVIGTGKKITLECSQTMGHDKMYWYQQDPGMELHLIHYSYGVNSTEKGDLSSESTVSRIRTEHFPLTLESARPSHTSQYLCASSEPPLGLRSEKLFFGSGTQLSVL.

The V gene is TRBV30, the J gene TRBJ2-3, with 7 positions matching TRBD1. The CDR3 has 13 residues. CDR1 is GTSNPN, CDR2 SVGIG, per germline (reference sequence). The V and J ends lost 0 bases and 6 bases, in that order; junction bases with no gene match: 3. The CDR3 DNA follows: TGTGCCTGGAGTGTAAGGGGGCGGGATACGCAGTATTTT. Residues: CAWSVRGRDTQYF.

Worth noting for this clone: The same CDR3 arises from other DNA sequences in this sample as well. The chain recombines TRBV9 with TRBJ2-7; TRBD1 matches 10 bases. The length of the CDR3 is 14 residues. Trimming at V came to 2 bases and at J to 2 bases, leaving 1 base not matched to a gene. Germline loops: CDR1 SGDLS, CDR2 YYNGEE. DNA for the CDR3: TGTGCCAGCAGCGTCGGGACAGGGGCCTACGAGCAGTACTTC. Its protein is CASSVGTGAYEQYF.